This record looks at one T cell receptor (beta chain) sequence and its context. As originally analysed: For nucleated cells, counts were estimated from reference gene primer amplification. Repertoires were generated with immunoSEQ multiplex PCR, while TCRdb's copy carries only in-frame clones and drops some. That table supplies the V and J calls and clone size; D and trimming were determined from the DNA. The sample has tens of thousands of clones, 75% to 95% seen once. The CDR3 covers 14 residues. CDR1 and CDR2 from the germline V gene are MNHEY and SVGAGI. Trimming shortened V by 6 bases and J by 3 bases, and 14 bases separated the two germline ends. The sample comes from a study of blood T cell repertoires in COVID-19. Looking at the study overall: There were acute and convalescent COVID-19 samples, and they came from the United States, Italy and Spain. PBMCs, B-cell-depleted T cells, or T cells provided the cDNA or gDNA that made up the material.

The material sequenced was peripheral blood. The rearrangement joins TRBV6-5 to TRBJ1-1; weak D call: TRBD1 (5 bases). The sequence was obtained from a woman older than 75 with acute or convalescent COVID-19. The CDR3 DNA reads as TGTGCCAGCAGAACCTTCAGGGAGGACACTGAAGCTTTCTTT. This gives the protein CASRTFREDTEAFF.